This T cell receptor (beta chain) stems from a study of T-cell reconstitution after alpha-beta-depleted transplantation in children. Study findings and constraints: Reports say that about two months after transplant, the alpha-beta T cells came out of several hundred graft clones that had expanded. Diversity of TCRbeta at day 60 was high in some patients, arising from surviving recipient T cells and thymic progenitors. Counts and diversity of T cells one year after transplant came mostly from newly produced T cells.

Molecular barcoding with unique molecular identifiers was used for the TCRbeta library. TCRdb independently ran MiXCR on the PCR reads; one entry per CDR3 protein. This table holds 440,000 or so distinct CDR3 sequences, approximately 41% found once. Of note for this clonotype: Its antigen remains unknown.

This CDR3 has 13 residues. Germline V gene sequence: CDR1 SQVTM, CDR2 ANQGSEA. V was cut by 4 bases and J by 2 bases, with 10 bases left in between. This specimen was PBMCs, taken before TCRalphabeta/CD19-depleted stem cell transplant. The chain combines TRBV29-1 with TRBJ2-3, with D possibly TRBD1 on 5 matching bases. The sequence was collected from a girl aged 2 to 10 with aplastic anemia, due to receive a stem cell transplant. In nucleotides, the CDR3 is TGCAGCGTTGCAGGGTCGGCCACAGATACGCAGTATTTT. It specifies CSVAGSATDTQYF.